The clone carrying this T cell receptor beta chain was detected a few times. Its antigen remains unknown. V shed 5 bases and J 2 bases; nucleotides not matched to a gene: 3. The germline V gene has CDR1 SGHVS and CDR2 FQNEAQ. CDR3 length equals 15 residues. This specimen comes from a study of regulatory T cells in long-lasting Graves disease. Study overall: The term persistent Graves' disease signified upward of 5 years on antithyroid drugs with positive TSH receptor antibodies.

Time point of the sample: persistent/refractory GD, antithyroid drugs over 5 years with positive TRAb. The authors made the TCR library using RNA they extracted from PBMCs. Blood from the periphery, about 9.7 milliliters in all, was drawn into EDTA tubes. Points from the study as a whole: Preferential use of TRBV28, TRBJ1-2 and TRBJ2-5 was seen in persistent disease. New patients shared fewer public clonotypes (966) than persistent patients did (around 2,700).

Library construction for TCR beta used iRepertoire HTBI primers and Arm-PCR of CDR3 regions. TCRdb reanalysed the multiplex PCR reads using MiXCR and keeps one entry per CDR3 protein. The sample yields 400,000 to 500,000 distinct CDR3 sequences, around 21% seen once. The source is a female donor with Graves disease. This sample comprised peripheral blood mononuclear cells (PBMCs), obtained when the disease was refractory, from a patient treated with antithyroid drugs. V gene TRBV7-8 combines with J gene TRBJ2-2; 9 nucleotides align to TRBD2. The CDR3 DNA sequence: TGTGCCAGCAGCCCTAGCGGGATAAACACCGGGGAGCTGTTTTTT. It is translated as CASSPSGINTGELFF.